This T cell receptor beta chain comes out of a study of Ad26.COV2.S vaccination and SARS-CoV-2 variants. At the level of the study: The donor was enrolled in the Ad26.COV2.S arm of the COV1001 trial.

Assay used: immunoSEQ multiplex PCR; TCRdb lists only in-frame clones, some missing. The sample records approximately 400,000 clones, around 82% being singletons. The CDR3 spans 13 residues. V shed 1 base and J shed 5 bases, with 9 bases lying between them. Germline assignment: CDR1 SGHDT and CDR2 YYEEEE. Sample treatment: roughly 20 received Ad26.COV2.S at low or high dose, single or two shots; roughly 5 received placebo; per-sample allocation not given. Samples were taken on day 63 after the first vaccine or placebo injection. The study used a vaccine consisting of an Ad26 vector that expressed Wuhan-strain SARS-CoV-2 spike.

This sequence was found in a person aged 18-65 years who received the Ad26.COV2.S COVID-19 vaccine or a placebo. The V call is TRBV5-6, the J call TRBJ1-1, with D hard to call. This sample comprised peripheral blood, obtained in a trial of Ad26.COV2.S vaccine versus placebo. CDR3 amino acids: CASSLRPATEAFF. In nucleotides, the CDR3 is TGTGCCAGCAGCTTGAGGCCTGCGACTGAAGCTTTCTTT.